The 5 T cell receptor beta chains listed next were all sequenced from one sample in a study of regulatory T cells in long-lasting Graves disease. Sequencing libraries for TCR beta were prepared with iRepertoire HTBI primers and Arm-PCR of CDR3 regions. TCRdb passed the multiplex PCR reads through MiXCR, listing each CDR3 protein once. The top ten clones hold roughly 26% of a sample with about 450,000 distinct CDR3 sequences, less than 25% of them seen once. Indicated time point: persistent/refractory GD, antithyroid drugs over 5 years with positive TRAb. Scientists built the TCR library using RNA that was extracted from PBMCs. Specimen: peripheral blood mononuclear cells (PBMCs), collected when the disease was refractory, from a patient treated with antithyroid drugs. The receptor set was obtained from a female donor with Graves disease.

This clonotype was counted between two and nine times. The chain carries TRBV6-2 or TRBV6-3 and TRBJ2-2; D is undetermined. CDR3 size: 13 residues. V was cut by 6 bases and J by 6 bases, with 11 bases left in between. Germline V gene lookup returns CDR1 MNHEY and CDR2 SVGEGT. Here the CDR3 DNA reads TGTGCCAGCAGAGACATTCGGGCCGGGGAGCTGTTTTTT. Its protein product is CASRDIRAGELFF.

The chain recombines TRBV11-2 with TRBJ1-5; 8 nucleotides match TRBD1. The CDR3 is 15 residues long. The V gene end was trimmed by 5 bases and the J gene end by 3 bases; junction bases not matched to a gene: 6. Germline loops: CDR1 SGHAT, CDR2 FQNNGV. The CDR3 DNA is TGTGCCAGCAGCCAGGACAGGGAGTTCAATCAGCCCCAGCATTTT. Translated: CASSQDREFNQPQHF.

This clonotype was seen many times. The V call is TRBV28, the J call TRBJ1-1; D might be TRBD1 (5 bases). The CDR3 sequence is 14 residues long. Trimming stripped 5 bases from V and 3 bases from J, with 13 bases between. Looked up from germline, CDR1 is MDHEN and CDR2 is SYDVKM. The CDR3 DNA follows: TGTGCCAGCAGTCGAGATGACAGCTACACTGAAGCTTTCTTT. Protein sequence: CASSRDDSYTEAFF.

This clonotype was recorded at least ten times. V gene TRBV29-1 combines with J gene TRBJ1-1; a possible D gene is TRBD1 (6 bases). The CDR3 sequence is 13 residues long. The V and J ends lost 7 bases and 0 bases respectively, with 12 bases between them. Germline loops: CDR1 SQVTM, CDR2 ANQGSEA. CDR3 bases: TGCAGCGCCCGACAGGAGATGAACACTGAAGCTTTCTTT. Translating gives CSARQEMNTEAFF. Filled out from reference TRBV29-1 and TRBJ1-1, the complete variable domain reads SAVISQKPSRDICQRGTSLTIQCQVDSQVTMMFWYRQQPGQSLTLIATANQGSEATYESGFVIDKFPISRPNLTFSTLTVSNMSPEDSSIYLCSARQEMNTEAFFGQGTRLTVV.

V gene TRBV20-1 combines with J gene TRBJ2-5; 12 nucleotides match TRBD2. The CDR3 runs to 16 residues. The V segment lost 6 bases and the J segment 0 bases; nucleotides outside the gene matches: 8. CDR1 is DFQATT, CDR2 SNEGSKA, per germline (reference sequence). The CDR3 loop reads CSAASGGGLYQETQYF. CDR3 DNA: TGCAGTGCCGCTAGCGGGGGGGGCCTGTACCAAGAGACCCAGTACTTC.